The 2 T cell receptor beta chains in this list originate from one sample, sequenced in a study of identifying expanded T cells in peripheral blood. Measured with immunoSEQ multiplex PCR; TCRdb has only the in-frame clones, and not every one. The sample includes approximately 130,000 clones, around four fifths of them seen just once. Source material: blood. These receptors were collected from a person aged 18-70 years in good health.

This chain connects TRBV15 to TRBJ2-2; perhaps TRBD1 as D (5 bases). Trimming removed 3 bases at V and 2 bases at J, with 7 bases between. This CDR3 contains 14 residues. From germline, CDR1 is LNHNV and CDR2 YYDKDF (reference sequence). The CDR3 DNA sequence: TGTGCCACCAGCAGGGACACAAACACCGGGGAGCTGTTTTTT. It translates to CATSRDTNTGELFF.

This chain's CDR3 is CASSPTTDTQYF. CDR3 bases: TGTGCCAGCAGCCCGACGACAGATACGCAGTATTTT. The rearrangement uses TRBV2 and TRBJ2-3; D not resolved. The V gene lost 6 bases and the J gene lost 3 bases, with 7 bases spanning the gap. The CDR3 has 12 residues. Germline CDR1 is SNHLY and CDR2 is FYNNEI.